This is a list of T cell receptor beta chains from one sample in a study of blood T cell repertoires in COVID-19. The table came from immunoSEQ multiplex PCR; TCRdb's copy has only in-frame clones and leaves some out. The sample has 290,000 or so clones, 75% to 95% seen once. Sequenced input: PBMCs or T cells enriched from blood (not recorded which). Source of these receptors: a woman in her 30s who had recovered from COVID-19. CDR3s include the opening cysteine and the closing phenylalanine or tryptophan. D genes are given only for firm matches. Part of the rows lack a size; the others show once, few, many or a class for expanded clones.

d_call: .; v_call: TRBV29-1; j_call: TRBJ2-3; clone_size: .; cdr3_aa: CSAARGPADTQYF; cdr3_nt: TGCAGCGCCGCACGAGGGCCTGCAGATACGCAGTATTTT
d_call: TRBD2; v_call: TRBV10-3; j_call: TRBJ2-7; clone_size: .; cdr3_aa: CAITEGLAGAYEQYF; cdr3_nt: TGTGCCATCACCGAGGGACTAGCGGGAGCGTACGAGCAGTACTTC
d_call: TRBD2; v_call: TRBV4-3; j_call: TRBJ2-3; clone_size: .; cdr3_aa: CASSQAGLPTDTQYF; cdr3_nt: TGCGCCAGCAGCCAAGCGGGACTACCCACAGATACGCAGTATTTT
d_call: .; v_call: TRBV5-4; j_call: TRBJ1-6; clone_size: .; cdr3_aa: CASSLFQISPLHF; cdr3_nt: TGTGCCAGCAGCTTGTTTCAAATTTCACCCCTCCACTTT
d_call: .; v_call: TRBV12-3/TRBV12-4; j_call: TRBJ2-7; clone_size: .; cdr3_aa: CASRNGYEQYF; cdr3_nt: TGTGCCAGCAGAAACGGCTACGAGCAGTACTTC
d_call: TRBD1; v_call: TRBV7-2; j_call: TRBJ1-6; clone_size: .; cdr3_aa: CASRTTPGQSSYNSPLHF; cdr3_nt: TGTGCCAGCAGAACCACACCGGGACAGAGCTCCTATAATTCACCCCTCCACTTT
d_call: .; v_call: TRBV9; j_call: TRBJ2-6; clone_size: .; cdr3_aa: CASSVAREGGPGANVLTF; cdr3_nt: TGTGCCAGCAGCGTAGCTAGAGAGGGGGGGCCAGGGGCCAACGTCCTGACTTTC
d_call: .; v_call: TRBV10-3; j_call: TRBJ2-5; clone_size: .; cdr3_aa: CAISGSSGQETQYF; cdr3_nt: TGTGCCATCAGTGGTTCGTCAGGCCAAGAGACCCAGTACTTC
d_call: TRBD1; v_call: TRBV6-6; j_call: TRBJ2-4; clone_size: .; cdr3_aa: CASRPDRGEDKNIQYF; cdr3_nt: TGTGCCAGCAGACCGGACAGGGGTGAGGACAAAAACATTCAGTACTTC
d_call: .; v_call: TRBV7-2; j_call: TRBJ2-7; clone_size: .; cdr3_aa: CASSLFSMYFPYEQYF; cdr3_nt: TGTGCCAGCAGCCTATTCTCCATGTATTTCCCCTACGAGCAGTACTTC
d_call: .; v_call: TRBV6-6; j_call: TRBJ2-7; clone_size: .; cdr3_aa: CASSYGQSSYEQYF; cdr3_nt: TGTGCCAGCAGTTACGGGCAGAGCTCCTACGAGCAGTACTTC
d_call: .; v_call: TRBV28; j_call: TRBJ1-1; clone_size: .; cdr3_aa: CASSWGSRNEAFF; cdr3_nt: TGTGCCAGCAGTTGGGGCAGTAGAAACGAAGCTTTCTTT
d_call: .; v_call: TRBV18; j_call: TRBJ2-7; clone_size: .; cdr3_aa: CASSPRDSSYEQYF; cdr3_nt: TGTGCCAGCTCACCACGAGACAGCTCCTACGAGCAGTACTTC
d_call: TRBD2; v_call: TRBV5-4; j_call: TRBJ2-1; clone_size: .; cdr3_aa: CASSLGALAGGPNEQFF; cdr3_nt: TGTGCCAGCAGCTTGGGGGCACTAGCGGGAGGCCCCAATGAGCAGTTCTTC
d_call: .; v_call: TRBV18; j_call: TRBJ2-7; clone_size: .; cdr3_aa: CASSPIPRGTPYF; cdr3_nt: TGTGCCAGCTCACCAATTCCTCGTGGGACACCCTACTTC
d_call: TRBD2; v_call: TRBV7-3; j_call: TRBJ2-1; clone_size: .; cdr3_aa: CASSLTAGGDSEQFF; cdr3_nt: TGTGCCAGCAGCCTCACAGCGGGAGGGGACTCCGAGCAGTTCTTC
d_call: TRBD1; v_call: TRBV18; j_call: TRBJ1-1; clone_size: few; cdr3_aa: CASSLTYRDRVMNTEAFF; cdr3_nt: TGTGCCAGCTCACTTACCTACCGGGACAGGGTCATGAACACTGAAGCTTTCTTT
d_call: TRBD1; v_call: TRBV28; j_call: TRBJ1-3; clone_size: once; cdr3_aa: CASNPGQAGNTIYF; cdr3_nt: TGTGCCAGCAATCCGGGACAGGCTGGAAACACCATATATTTT
d_call: .; v_call: TRBV7-2; j_call: TRBJ2-7; clone_size: .; cdr3_aa: CASSPSFGGNYEQYF; cdr3_nt: TGTGCCAGCAGCCCCTCGTTTGGCGGGAACTACGAGCAGTACTTC
d_call: .; v_call: TRBV6-2/TRBV6-3; j_call: TRBJ1-6; clone_size: .; cdr3_aa: CASSKARDTQNSPLHF; cdr3_nt: TGTGCCAGCAGCAAAGCCCGGGACACTCAGAATTCACCCCTCCACTTT
d_call: TRBD1; v_call: TRBV7-2; j_call: TRBJ1-4; clone_size: .; cdr3_aa: CASRPGTGGEKLFF; cdr3_nt: TGTGCCAGCAGGCCTGGGACAGGGGGTGAAAAACTGTTTTTT
d_call: .; v_call: TRBV7-2; j_call: TRBJ1-5; clone_size: once; cdr3_aa: CASSFSGSSNQPQHF; cdr3_nt: TGTGCCAGCAGCTTCTCCGGGAGTAGCAATCAGCCCCAGCATTTT
d_call: TRBD1; v_call: TRBV9; j_call: TRBJ2-7; clone_size: .; cdr3_aa: CASSTRQGYEQYF; cdr3_nt: TGTGCCAGCAGCACCAGACAGGGGTACGAGCAGTACTTC
d_call: .; v_call: TRBV4-3; j_call: TRBJ2-3; clone_size: once; cdr3_aa: CASSTSPTDTQYF; cdr3_nt: TGCGCCAGCAGCACTAGTCCCACAGATACGCAGTATTTT
d_call: TRBD2; v_call: TRBV6-5; j_call: TRBJ2-1; clone_size: .; cdr3_aa: CASRRGTNPLNEQFF; cdr3_nt: TGTGCCAGCAGACGCGGGACTAATCCTTTGAATGAGCAGTTCTTC
d_call: .; v_call: TRBV6-5; j_call: TRBJ2-7; clone_size: .; cdr3_aa: CASSYLVEGGYEQYF; cdr3_nt: TGTGCCAGCAGTTACCTCGTGGAGGGCGGGTACGAGCAGTACTTC
d_call: .; v_call: TRBV10-3; j_call: TRBJ2-1; clone_size: .; cdr3_aa: CAISMADSYNEQFF; cdr3_nt: TGTGCCATCAGTATGGCGGACTCCTACAATGAGCAGTTCTTC
d_call: .; v_call: TRBV20-1; j_call: TRBJ1-5; clone_size: once; cdr3_aa: CSATEQGKGNQPQHF; cdr3_nt: TGCAGTGCTACTGAACAGGGTAAGGGCAATCAGCCCCAGCATTTT
d_call: .; v_call: TRBV24-1; j_call: TRBJ1-3; clone_size: .; cdr3_aa: CATSGDTGNTIYF; cdr3_nt: TGTGCCACCAGTGGGGACACTGGAAACACCATATATTTT
d_call: .; v_call: TRBV19; j_call: TRBJ2-1; clone_size: once; cdr3_aa: CASSIGGTLAGSTEQFF; cdr3_nt: TGTGCCAGTAGTATAGGCGGTACCCTCGCTGGGAGTACTGAGCAGTTCTTC
d_call: TRBD2; v_call: TRBV4-3; j_call: TRBJ2-1; clone_size: once; cdr3_aa: CASSQDRSSGNEQFF; cdr3_nt: TGCGCCAGCAGCCAAGATCGGAGTAGCGGGAATGAGCAGTTCTTC
d_call: .; v_call: TRBV6-5; j_call: TRBJ1-2; clone_size: .; cdr3_aa: CASSYDGTYGYTF; cdr3_nt: TGTGCCAGCAGTTACGATGGCACCTATGGCTACACCTTC
d_call: .; v_call: TRBV5-5; j_call: TRBJ2-2; clone_size: .; cdr3_aa: CASSSTGRTNTGELFF; cdr3_nt: TGTGCCAGCAGCTCCACAGGGAGAACGAACACCGGGGAGCTGTTTTTT
d_call: .; v_call: TRBV18; j_call: TRBJ2-7; clone_size: .; cdr3_aa: CASSPDLALKPYEQYF; cdr3_nt: TGTGCCAGCTCACCGGACCTAGCGCTTAAGCCCTACGAGCAGTACTTC
d_call: .; v_call: TRBV19; j_call: TRBJ2-2; clone_size: .; cdr3_aa: CASSPPRGELFF; cdr3_nt: TGTGCCAGTAGTCCCCCCCGTGGGGAGCTGTTTTTT